One and the same sample provided the 22 T cell receptor beta chains below, sequenced in a study of early T cells in non-severe SARS-CoV-2 infection. TCRdb re-called the 5' RACE reads through MiXCR, storing one row per CDR3 protein. The sample lists more than 50,000 distinct CDR3 sequences, 14% to 15% occurring once. This specimen consisted of whole blood, obtained at baseline. These receptors all stem from an adult who was a healthcare worker with PCR-confirmed SARS-CoV-2 infection or an uninfected control (not recorded which).

Only a few counts were recorded for this clonotype. The chain combines TRBV5-8 with TRBJ1-1; D gene uncertain. The CDR3 extends over 16 amino acids. Germline assignment: CDR1 SGHTS and CDR2 YDEGEE. Trimming left V 2 bases short and J 4 bases short, with 18 bases between. CDR3 nucleotide sequence: TGTGCCAGCAGCTTCCTTCGGGCAAACTTGGGCACTGAAGCTTTCTTT. It encodes CASSFLRANLGTEAFF.

In its sample, this clonotype was seen many times. This sequence joins TRBV20-1 and TRBJ2-7; D is tentatively TRBD1 or TRBD2 (6 bases each). This CDR3 has 12 residues. V was trimmed by 6 bases and J by 6 bases, leaving 15 bases between them. Per germline, CDR1 DFQATT and CDR2 SNEGSKA (reference sequence). CDR3 in amino acids: CSAPGDTVEQYF. CDR3 sequence (DNA): TGCAGTGCCCCGGGGGACACTGTCGAGCAGTACTTC.

This clonotype has just a few counts. V and J are TRBV11-2 and TRBJ2-7, with 8 bases identical to TRBD1. The CDR3 covers 15 residues. From germline, CDR1 is SGHAT and CDR2 FQNNGV. The V segment lost 3 bases and the J segment 6 bases; nucleotides outside the gene matches: 10. The DNA of the CDR3 is TGTGCCAGCAGCTTCGCGGCAGGGGGCAAGGGCGAGCAGTACTTC. As protein: CASSFAAGGKGEQYF.

There are a few counts of this clonotype. CDR3 nucleotides: TGTGCCAGCAGCTCCTTCGGTGGCACTGAAGCTTTCTTT. Its protein product is CASSSFGGTEAFF. The rearrangement links TRBV7-9 to TRBJ1-1; D is unresolved. Per germline, CDR1 SEHNR and CDR2 FQNEAQ (reference sequence). The CDR3 extends over 13 amino acids. V gave up 4 bases and J gave up 4 bases, with 10 bases separating them.

V is TRBV4-1 and J is TRBJ1-1; D possibly corresponds to TRBD1 (6 bases). The V end lost 1 base, the J end lost 4 bases, and 22 bases lay between the germline ends. The CDR3 loop spans 18 amino acids. The germline V gene encodes CDR1 MGHRA and CDR2 YSYEKL. As DNA, the CDR3 is TGCGCCAGCAGCCAAGTCTTCTCCAGGGACAAGGGGATCACTGAAGCTTTCTTT. Encoded protein: CASSQVFSRDKGITEAFF.

This clonotype was seen many times. The gene calls are TRBV12-3 or TRBV12-4 and TRBJ2-5, with D possibly being TRBD2 (5 bases). Trimming removed 8 bases at V and 4 bases at J, with 23 bases between. CDR3 length: 16 amino acids. CDR3 protein: CASPQVAGLSLETQYF. The CDR3 DNA sequence: TGTGCCAGCCCCCAAGTGGCAGGACTCTCGTTAGAGACCCAGTACTTC.

The genes are TRBV15 and TRBJ1-6, with D perhaps TRBD1 (6 bases). The CDR3 spans 20 residues. V was shortened by 3 bases and J by 2 bases, with 23 bases between the two germline ends. Germline V lookup: CDR1 LNHNV, CDR2 YYDKDF (reference sequence). CDR3 coding DNA: TGTGCCACCAGCAGGGGAGGGAATACCGACAGGATCACCTATAATTCACCCCTCCACTTT. Amino acid sequence: CATSRGGNTDRITYNSPLHF.

This clonotype showed up just a few times. The V and J genes are TRBV6-5 and TRBJ1-1; D is ambiguous. The CDR3 spans 15 residues. CDR1 MNHEY and CDR2 SVGAGI come from the germline V gene. Trimming shortened V by 5 bases and J by 3 bases, and 16 bases separated the two germline ends. The DNA for the CDR3 is TGTGCCAGCAGTCCCGAAGGGAGAGGCGACACTGAAGCTTTCTTT. Translation: CASSPEGRGDTEAFF.

This clonotype was observed at least ten times. This chain links TRBV5-1 with TRBJ2-7; D call uncertain. Germline CDR1 is SGHRS and CDR2 is YFSETQ. V was pared by 2 bases and J by 3 bases, with 21 bases between. The CDR3 sequence is 17 residues long. CDR3 protein: CASSFMHQASHLYEQYF. Written as DNA, the CDR3 is TGCGCCAGCAGCTTCATGCATCAGGCGTCCCACCTCTACGAGCAGTACTTC.

This clonotype was detected a few times. CDR3 sequence reads: CASSLVLGLAGRYNEQFF. The CDR3 DNA follows: TGTGCCAGCAGCTTAGTCTTAGGCCTAGCGGGACGATACAATGAGCAGTTCTTC. The chain is built from TRBV7-2 and TRBJ2-1; TRBD2 aligns across 9 bases. CDR1 is SGHTA, CDR2 FQGNSA, per germline. The CDR3 totals 18 residues. After removal of 1 base from V and 4 bases from J, the junction contained 11 bases not matched to a gene.

This clonotype has a handful of counts. The chain has TRBV4-1 and TRBJ2-6; possibly TRBD2 for D (5 bases). The CDR3 is 16 residues long. Trimming took 4 bases from V and 0 from J, leaving 10 bases between them. Germline V lookup: CDR1 MGHRA, CDR2 YSYEKL. CDR3 sequence reads: CASSPTGLSGANVLTF. CDR3 nucleotides: TGCGCCAGCAGCCCTACCGGACTCTCTGGGGCCAACGTCCTGACTTTC.

J is TRBJ2-7 and V is TRBV7-3, with TRBD2 identical over 7 bases. Germline trimming cut 4 bases from V and 3 bases from J; bases unmatched to any gene: 3. The germline gives CDR1 SGHTA, CDR2 FQGTGA. The CDR3 totals 13 residues. CDR3 DNA sequence: TGTGCCAGCAGCTCCCGCGGGGGCTACGAGCAGTACTTC. Its protein product is CASSSRGGYEQYF.

This clonotype occurred a few times. V gene TRBV28 combines with J gene TRBJ2-7; 7 bases map to TRBD2. The junction had 4 bases not matched to a gene; V was cut back by 7 bases and J by 4 bases. The length of the CDR3 is 12 residues. Germline V gene lookup returns CDR1 MDHEN and CDR2 SYDVKM. The CDR3 nucleotides are TGTGCCAGCAAGACGGGGGGATACGAGCAGTACTTC. It is translated as CASKTGGYEQYF.

This clonotype came up many times. This sequence joins TRBV7-9 and TRBJ1-1; D remains ambiguous. Germline loops: CDR1 SEHNR, CDR2 FQNEAQ (reference sequence). The CDR3 is made up of 14 amino acids. Trimming removed 3 bases at V and 0 bases at J, with 8 bases between. The DNA for the CDR3 is TGTGCCAGCAGCTTTGCGGGCCTGAACACTGAAGCTTTCTTT. Its protein product is CASSFAGLNTEAFF.

This clonotype turned up a few times. The chain employs TRBV3-1 and TRBJ1-6, with 7 positions matching TRBD1. With 4 bases clipped from V and 10 bases from J, the junction kept 10 bases outside the gene matches. The CDR3 loop spans 15 amino acids. CDR1 and CDR2 from the germline V gene are LGHDT and YNNKEL (reference sequence). The CDR3, as DNA: TGTGCCAGCAGCCCCCGACAGGGTGAGGGATCACCCCTCCACTTT. This encodes CASSPRQGEGSPLHF.

This clonotype was seen at least ten times. The chain employs TRBV18 and TRBJ2-1; 8 bases line up with TRBD1. CDR1 and CDR2 (germline): KGHSH, LQKENI. V lost 5 bases, J lost 7 bases, and 10 bases stayed unmatched. This CDR3 has 15 amino acids. CDR3 in amino acids: CASSGQGIMFNEQFF. Written as DNA, the CDR3 is TGTGCCAGCTCAGGACAGGGAATAATGTTTAATGAGCAGTTCTTC.

This chain uses TRBV4-2 with TRBJ1-1, with D possibly TRBD1 on 6 matching bases. V was trimmed by 2 bases and J by 4 bases, leaving 14 bases between them. CDR1 is LGHNA and CDR2 is YNFKEQ in the germline V gene. The CDR3 consists of 15 residues. The CDR3 region has the DNA TGTGCCAGCAGCCAACGGGGGCCTTATGGCACTGAAGCTTTCTTT. Its protein is CASSQRGPYGTEAFF.

This clonotype was recorded many times. The J gene is TRBJ1-1, the V gene TRBV3-1, with 12 bases aligning to TRBD1. The trim removed 3 bases at V and 4 bases at J, leaving 9 bases unmatched. The CDR3 length is 17 residues. Per germline, CDR1 LGHDT and CDR2 YNNKEL (reference sequence). The CDR3 nucleotides read TGTGCCAGCAGCCAGGGACAGGGGGCGTCCTGGGTCACTGAAGCTTTCTTT. Amino acids: CASSQGQGASWVTEAFF. The full variable domain, completed using reference TRBV3-1 and TRBJ1-1, is DTAVSQTPKYLVTQMGNDKSIKCEQNLGHDTMYWYKQDSKKFLKIMFSYNNKELIINETVPNRFSPKSPDKAHLNLHINSLELGDSAVYFCASSQGQGASWVTEAFFGQGTRLTVV.

The V and J genes are TRBV5-1 and TRBJ2-3; unclear D gene. Germline values: CDR1 SGHRS, CDR2 YFSETQ. The V and J ends lost 1 base and 0 bases respectively, with 9 bases between them. The length of the CDR3 is 15 residues. This chain's CDR3 is CASSLQFSSTDTQYF. Here the CDR3 DNA reads TGCGCCAGCAGCTTGCAGTTCTCAAGCACAGATACGCAGTATTTT.

In this sample, this clonotype turned up a few times. The chain carries TRBV10-3 and TRBJ1-2, with 7 bases that match TRBD1. This CDR3 region has 13 residues. With V trimmed by 11 bases and J by 5 bases, 11 bases remained unmatched. The germline V gene has CDR1 ENHRY and CDR2 SYGVKD. Written as DNA, the CDR3 is TGTGCCGCTTGGGAGGGGGCCACTTATGGCTACACCTTC. It codes for CAAWEGATYGYTF.

This clonotype occurred a few times. This CDR3 is CASTPDRAGNQPQHF. The CDR3 DNA sequence: TGTGCCAGCACCCCGGACAGGGCAGGCAATCAGCCCCAGCATTTT. This chain links TRBV12-3 or TRBV12-4 with TRBJ1-5; TRBD1 agrees at 8 bases. With 7 bases clipped from V and 2 bases from J, the junction kept 7 bases outside the gene matches. The CDR3 has 15 residues.

The chain employs TRBV20-1 and TRBJ1-1; 11 bases map to TRBD1. Germline assignment: CDR1 DFQATT and CDR2 SNEGSKA (reference sequence). The CDR3 totals 12 residues. Trimming removed 6 bases from V and 10 bases from J; junction bases left unmatched: 7. CDR3 sequence reads: CSATGQGEGAFF. Written as DNA, the CDR3 is TGCAGTGCGACGGGACAGGGGGAAGGAGCTTTCTTT.